This entry concerns a single TCR beta chain. This sample was included in a study of technical replicates of blood from a few donors. This CDR3 comprises 15 residues. Germline CDR1 is SQVTM and CDR2 is ANQGSEA. The trim removed 3 bases at V and 4 bases at J, leaving 7 bases unmatched. TCRdb's copy holds only in-frame clones and misses some; the assay was immunoSEQ multiplex PCR. The data contain under 65,000 clones, about 96% of them seen just once; the ten biggest clones take up roughly 0.36%. This clonotype was obtained from a human donor in good health. What was sequenced was T cells isolated from PBMCs. The genes are TRBV29-1 and TRBJ2-3; 10 bases fit TRBD2. The CDR3 DNA sequence: TGCAGCGTTGAGGCTAGCGGGAGTATAGCAGATACGCAGTATTTT. As protein: CSVEASGSIADTQYF.